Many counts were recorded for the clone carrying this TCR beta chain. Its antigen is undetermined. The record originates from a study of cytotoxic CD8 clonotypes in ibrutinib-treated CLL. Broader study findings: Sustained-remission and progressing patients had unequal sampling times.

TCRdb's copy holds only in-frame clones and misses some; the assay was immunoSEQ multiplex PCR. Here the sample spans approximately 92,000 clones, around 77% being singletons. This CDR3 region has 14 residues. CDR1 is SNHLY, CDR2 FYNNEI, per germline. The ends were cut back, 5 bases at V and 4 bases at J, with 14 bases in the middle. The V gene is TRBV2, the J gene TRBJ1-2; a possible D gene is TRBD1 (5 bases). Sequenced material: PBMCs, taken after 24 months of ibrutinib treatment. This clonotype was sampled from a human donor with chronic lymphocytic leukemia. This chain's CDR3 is CASSPTGQGYGYTF. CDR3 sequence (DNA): TGTGCCAGCAGTCCGACGGGGCAGGGCTATGGCTACACCTTC.